This T cell receptor (beta chain) is from a study of EBV T-cell therapy then PD-1 blockade in nasopharyngeal carcinoma. The CDR3 length is 15 residues. V lost 3 bases to trimming and J lost 4 bases, with 14 bases between them. Germline CDR1 reads LNHDA; CDR2 reads SQIVND (reference sequence). In the case of this clone: What it binds is not known.

Clones were read by immunoSEQ multiplex PCR, and TCRdb kept only the in-frame ones, dropping some. Of around 13,000 clones listed, around 80% are singletons. Treatment: AdE1-LMPpoly-expanded autologous EBV-specific T-cell therapy followed by anti-PD-1 nivolumab. The material sequenced was CD8+ T cells from blood, taken around day 100 from a patient whose treatment included autologous EBV-specific T cells and nivolumab. The chain is built from TRBV19 and TRBJ2-3; D unclear. The TCR was taken from a man between 35 and 55 years old with nasopharyngeal carcinoma. CDR3 sequence: CASSIWARSADTQYF. The DNA for the CDR3 is TGTGCCAGTAGTATTTGGGCCAGGTCGGCAGATACGCAGTATTTT.